This record covers a single TCR beta chain. These data originate in a study of blood T cell repertoires in COVID-19. Clones were sequenced by immunoSEQ multiplex PCR, and TCRdb holds only the in-frame ones, with some missing. This table has approximately 180,000 clones, 70% to 85% appearing once. CDR1 and CDR2 from the germline V gene are SGHNT and YYREEE (reference sequence). The CDR3 runs to 13 residues. The germline V and J ends were trimmed by 4 bases and 8 bases, with 15 bases remaining between them. Recruits, aged roughly 18 to 100 years, lived in roughly 22 US areas. The study assigned cohorts using participant-reported clinical history.

The chain has TRBV5-4 and TRBJ1-2; D remains unclear. Sample: PBMCs or T cells enriched from blood (not recorded which). This clonotype was sampled from a woman aged 55-70 years with acute COVID-19. The CDR3 region is CASSSGIQNGYTF. As DNA, the CDR3 is TGTGCCAGCAGCAGCGGGATCCAAAACGGCTACACCTTC.